These 16 T cell receptor beta chains came from one sample sequenced in a study of blood T cell repertoires in COVID-19. Sequencing was performed with immunoSEQ multiplex PCR; in TCRdb, only in-frame clones are kept and a portion is missing. The sample includes about 190,000 clones, around 86% of them seen just once. Sequences were obtained from peripheral blood. Receptors originate from a woman in her twenties or thirties with active or convalescent COVID-19.

The chain's CDR3 is CASSLSRTSGGSNTGELFF. The CDR3 coding sequence is TGTGCCAGCAGTTTATCTCGGACTAGCGGGGGTTCGAACACCGGGGAGCTGTTTTTT. The chain carries TRBV27 and TRBJ2-2, with 13 bases aligning to TRBD2. Unmatched junction bases numbered 4, after V lost 0 bases and J lost 0 bases. This CDR3 comprises 19 residues. CDR1 is MNHEY, CDR2 SMNVEV, per germline (reference sequence).

This clone came up a few times. The chain couples TRBV5-5 to TRBJ2-1; 7 bases align to TRBD1. CDR3 length: 15 residues. V lost 0 bases, J lost 3 bases, and 3 bases stayed unmatched. Per the germline V gene, CDR1 is SGHKS and CDR2 is YYEKEE (reference sequence). CDR3 sequence (DNA): TGTGCCAGCAGCTTGGGACAGGGAATCTACAATGAGCAGTTCTTC. Amino acids: CASSLGQGIYNEQFF.

The chain recombines TRBV18 with TRBJ1-1; D is undetermined. CDR1 KGHSH and CDR2 LQKENI come from the germline V gene. The V end was cut by 2 bases, the J end by 1 base, with 14 bases between. The CDR3 sequence is 16 residues long. The CDR3 DNA reads TGTGCCAGCTCACCATCGGGAGTATTCACGAACACTGAAGCTTTCTTT. Encoded protein: CASSPSGVFTNTEAFF.

This clone was seen just once. V usage is TRBV7-2 and J usage is TRBJ2-3; 16 bases align to TRBD2. Germline CDR1 SGHTA, CDR2 FQGNSA. Unmatched junction bases numbered 8, after V lost 2 bases and J lost 3 bases. This CDR3 has 19 amino acids. The CDR3 here is CASSLSRGLAGGPTDTQYF. DNA for the CDR3: TGTGCCAGCAGCTTATCCAGGGGACTAGCGGGGGGGCCGACAGATACGCAGTATTTT.

DNA of the CDR3: TGCGCCAGCAGCTTGGGGACAGCGTCTAAGAGCACTGAAGCTTTCTTT. Its protein product is CASSLGTASKSTEAFF. The chain has TRBV5-1 and TRBJ1-1, with TRBD1 as a possible D gene (6 bases). V dropped 0 bases and J dropped 4 bases, with 16 bases sitting between them. This CDR3 contains 16 residues. Germline V CDR1 and CDR2: SGHRS, YFSETQ.

This clone was detected only a few times. The chain has TRBV12-3 or TRBV12-4 and TRBJ1-1; D may be TRBD1 (6 bases). Trimming removed 8 bases from V and 3 bases from J, with 13 bases in between. This CDR3 region has 13 residues. CDR3 in amino acids: CASGLTGYTEAFF. CDR3 DNA sequence: TGTGCCAGCGGACTTACAGGGTACACTGAAGCTTTCTTT.

The chain carries TRBV5-1 and TRBJ2-3; TRBD2 matches 7 bases. CDR3 length: 14 amino acids. V lost 4 bases, J lost 5 bases, and 7 bases stayed unmatched. Germline CDR1 and CDR2: SGHRS and YFSETQ. The CDR3 DNA sequence: TGCGCCAGCAGCCTGCGGGAGCTGGGAGATACGCAGTATTTT. Its translation is CASSLRELGDTQYF.

The gene calls are TRBV28 and TRBJ1-1, with D perhaps matching TRBD1 (5 bases). Trimming left V 5 bases short and J 1 base short, with 11 bases between. Germline values: CDR1 MDHEN, CDR2 SYDVKM. There are 14 residues in the CDR3. The CDR3 region has the DNA TGTGCCAGCAGTACAGGTGACACGAACACTGAAGCTTTCTTT. Protein product: CASSTGDTNTEAFF.

In this sample, this clone turned up a few times. The chain combines TRBV2 with TRBJ1-1; D unclear. V was shortened by 4 bases and J by 0 bases, with 6 bases between the two germline ends. The CDR3 totals 13 residues. Germline V CDR1 and CDR2: SNHLY, FYNNEI. CDR3 coding DNA: TGTGCCAGCAGTGTCACAATGAACACTGAAGCTTTCTTT. Translating gives CASSVTMNTEAFF.

In this sample, this clone turned up many times. This chain links TRBV5-8 with TRBJ1-2, with D possibly TRBD1 on 6 matching bases. This CDR3 spans 15 amino acids. V lost 0 bases and J lost 7, with 16 bases in between. CDR1 is SGHTS, CDR2 YDEGEE, per germline. The CDR3 loop reads CASSLEAGRGFGYTF. CDR3 bases: TGTGCCAGCAGCTTGGAGGCAGGGAGGGGGTTTGGCTACACCTTC.

The rearrangement joins TRBV6-5 to TRBJ1-5; D may be TRBD1 (6 bases). The CDR3 extends over 16 amino acids. V was cut by 0 bases and J by 4 bases, with 13 bases left in between. Looked up from germline, CDR1 is MNHEY and CDR2 is SVGAGI. The CDR3 loop is CASSYSRTGFNQPQHF. The CDR3 DNA reads TGTGCCAGCAGTTACTCGAGAACAGGGTTTAATCAGCCCCAGCATTTT.

There are many counts of this clone. This sequence joins TRBV10-3 and TRBJ1-2; the D is unclear. CDR1 is ENHRY and CDR2 is SYGVKD in the germline V gene. The CDR3 consists of 13 residues. V was pared by 4 bases and J by 5 bases, with 11 bases between. CDR3 DNA sequence: TGTGCCATCAGTGCAGGTCGGGGTTATGGCTACACCTTC. It specifies CAISAGRGYGYTF.

The chain is built from TRBV6-5 and TRBJ2-7, with TRBD2 identical over 7 bases. The CDR3 totals 15 residues. Germline V CDR1 and CDR2: MNHEY, SVGAGI. V shed 5 bases, J shed 1 base, and the junction held 8 bases outside the gene matches. DNA for the CDR3: TGTGCCAGCAGTCTTCCGGGACTACTATCCTACGAGCAGTACTTC. This gives the protein CASSLPGLLSYEQYF.

The V gene is TRBV6-7, the J gene TRBJ2-7; TRBD1 aligns across 7 bases. TRBV6-7 is noted as an ORF with a role that remains uncertain. The V segment lost 2 bases and the J segment 4 bases; nucleotides outside the gene matches: 17. The CDR3 has 18 residues. The CDR3 loop is CASSYSTGTAFYPYEQYF. The CDR3 nucleotides are TGTGCCAGCAGTTACAGTACCGGGACAGCTTTTTATCCTTACGAGCAGTACTTC.

V gene TRBV18 combines with J gene TRBJ2-1, with D tentatively TRBD2 (5 bases). Trimming took off 1 base at V and 10 bases at J, with 14 bases between the two ends. CDR3 length equals 14 residues. Germline V gene data show CDR1 as KGHSH and CDR2 as LQKENI. CDR3 sequence reads: CASSPRGPPAEQFF. The CDR3 nucleotides read TGTGCCAGCTCACCACGAGGGCCCCCGGCCGAGCAGTTCTTC.

In its sample, this clone was seen once. This chain links TRBV11-2 with TRBJ2-5; TRBD2 is a possible D gene (5 bases). V lost 6 bases, J lost 3 bases, and 14 bases lay in between. Germline assignment: CDR1 SGHAT and CDR2 FQNNGV. The CDR3 spans 14 residues. CDR3 nucleotide sequence: TGTGCCAGCAGACATCTCCGAGGGAAAGAGACCCAGTACTTC. Translation gives CASRHLRGKETQYF.